This TCR beta chain was documented in a study of T cells in women clearing cervical HPV infection (dated by TCRdb to between 2018 and 2020). As for the study more broadly: The cases were 20 to 25 women with histologically confirmed HPV16-related CIN3 or worse, and 2 of those women had invasive cancers. Five blinded duplicates per group were added as quality controls, so that about 60 samples were obtained: 50 or so participants and 10 replicates. Cases and controls were matched on age within five years and on year of sample collection. The exploratory proof-of-principle case-control study was nested within the Guanacaste HPV Natural History Study in Costa Rica and compared TCR repertoires across cervical HPV16 outcomes. The controls were fewer than 30 women whose single incident HPV16 infection cleared within 12 months with no development of precancer or cancer. The parent cohort enrolled 8,500 to 13,000 women aged 18 or older in Guanacaste, Costa Rica, during about 1992 to 1995 and followed them for 6 to 7 years. Among cases, blood sampling came a median of almost 150 days after lesion detection, with an interquartile range of about 85 to 220 days. HLA typing was available for only a few women, so HLA type could not be excluded as a confounder. A median age of around 30 years was observed in cases versus under 40 in controls, and no significant differences in baseline characteristics were found. Blood from cases was collected at the visit at which the lesion was first identified, whereas blood from controls was collected once infection was no longer detected.

The immunoSEQ assay used multiplex PCR to amplify TCR beta CDR3 regions from an average of roughly 1.2 ug of genomic DNA per sample. To correct primer bias, the assay used a complete synthetic TCR repertoire to set an amplification baseline. The amplicons were sequenced using the Illumina platform. On the authors' methods: Sequences were error-corrected by clustering with frequency ratios and a modified nearest-neighbor algorithm and were then analyzed in the immunoSEQ Analyzer with IMGT gene definitions. At each rarefaction depth, TCR richness and evenness were averaged across 20 rarefaction repeats, and samples with fewer sequences than that depth were excluded. V, D and J gene relative abundances were compared between groups with Wilcoxon rank sum tests, applying FDR correction. An intraclass correlation of around 96% for TCR richness and an average of roughly 76% across about 66 gene segments were obtained from the blinded duplicates. Not all clones reach the TCRdb copy of this immuneACCESS table, which keeps in-frame sequences only. Checked studies attribute under half of the gap to unresolved V genes and leave the rest unexplained. V and J calls and clone size are copied from that table; D and trimming were computed from the DNA. The sample's records list approximately 22,000 clones. The ten largest clones represent about 8.8% of the sample.

As for this clone: Its recognized antigen is unknown.

Study-wide findings and limitations: Significantly higher TCR repertoire richness was observed in CIN3+ cases than in controls across sequencing depths, whereas no difference in evenness was found. Because of the cross-sectional design, the study could not determine whether the associations came before infection or resulted from infection, and neither effector/memory subsets nor HPV-specific T cells were isolated. Random forest classifiers combining richness and V gene abundances distinguished cases from controls with an estimated AUC of around 0.79. Because the number of T cells in each sample was unknown, differences in richness could reflect differing T-cell content rather than repertoire biology.

Every participant had a single incident cervical HPV16 infection, and women with prevalent HPV16 infections were excluded. Cervical HPV DNA was detected by MY09/MY11 PCR, and genotyping was performed by dot-blot hybridization. More than 14 mL of heparinized blood were centrifuged, and the buffy coat was split into aliquots, frozen at -30 degrees C, and then kept at -80 degrees C. Genomic DNA was extracted from buffy coat specimens using QIAGEN kits. This TCR was recovered from a woman between 18 and 70 years old with a cervical HPV16 infection that either progressed to CIN3+ or cleared (not recorded which). Sequencing was performed on blood buffy coat.

The encoded CDR3 is CASSLIFADTEAFF. The sequenced part of the CDR3 DNA is TGTGCCAGCAGCTTAATTTTCGCGGACACTGAA. The rearranged segments are TRBV7-9 and TRBJ1-1; confidence is insufficient to name the D gene. The missing CDR3 end, 3 residues past where the read stops, is filled in from the germline J gene. The germline V gene (reference sequence) specifies SEHNR as CDR1 and FQNEAQ as CDR2. The CDR3 sequence holds 14 residues, the cysteine and phenylalanine included. Sequencing covers 33 bases of the CDR3, shown here with the frame starting at base 1. The junction shows trimming of 2 bases on V and 3 bases on J, plus 10 bases between the germline ends.